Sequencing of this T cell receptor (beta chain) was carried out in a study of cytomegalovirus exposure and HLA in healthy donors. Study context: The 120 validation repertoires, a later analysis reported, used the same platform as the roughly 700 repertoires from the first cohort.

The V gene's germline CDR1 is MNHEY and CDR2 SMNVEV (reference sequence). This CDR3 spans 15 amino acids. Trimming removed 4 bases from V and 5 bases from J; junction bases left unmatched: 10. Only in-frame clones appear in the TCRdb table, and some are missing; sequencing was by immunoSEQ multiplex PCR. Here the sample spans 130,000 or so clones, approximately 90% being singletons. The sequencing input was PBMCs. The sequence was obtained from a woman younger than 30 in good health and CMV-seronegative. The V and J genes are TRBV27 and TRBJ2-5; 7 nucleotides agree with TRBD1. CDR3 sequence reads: CASSSLQGMRETQYF. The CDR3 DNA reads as TGTGCCAGCAGTTCGTTACAGGGGATGCGGGAGACCCAGTACTTC.